This passage covers 8 T cell receptor beta chains from one sample sequenced in a study of blood T cell repertoires in COVID-19 (TCRdb year 2020). Receptor amplification or capture employed the immunoSEQ multiplex PCR assay. TCRdb stores this immuneACCESS table with in-frame sequences only. Part of the clones is absent; in the studies checked, under half of the shortfall reflects unresolved V genes, and no reason is known for the rest. The sample profile shows about 340,000 clones; more than 75% of them were found once. The biggest ten clones account for approximately 3.5% of the sample. The sequenced material came from peripheral blood. These TCRs come from a woman in her late teens or twenties who had recovered from COVID-19.

The chain joins TRBV5-1 to TRBJ2-2; 14 bases line up with TRBD2. This CDR3 comprises 23 residues. V shed 2 bases, J shed 4 bases, and the junction held 22 bases outside the gene matches. Germline V gene lookup returns CDR1 SGHRS and CDR2 YFSETQ. The CDR3 reads CASSFGQGRTSGRPDRTTGELFF. The CDR3 nucleotides are TGCGCCAGCAGCTTTGGACAGGGGAGGACTAGCGGGAGGCCAGATCGGACCACCGGGGAGCTGTTTTTT.

This clone was seen just once. The J gene is TRBJ2-1, the V gene TRBV11-3, with 7 bases aligning to TRBD2. The CDR3 runs 16 residues. V lost 0 bases to trimming and J lost 2 bases; unmatched junction nucleotides: 4. CDR1 and CDR2 (germline): SGHNT, YENEEA. CDR3 nucleotide sequence: TGTGCCAGCAGCTTAGAACGGGGAGGGGCCTACAATGAGCAGTTCTTC. Encoded protein: CASSLERGGAYNEQFF. Full variable domain (missing parts from reference TRBV11-3 and TRBJ2-1): EAGVVQSPRYKIIEKKQPVAFWCNPISGHNTLYWYLQNLGQGPELLIRYENEEAVDDSQLPKDRFSAERLKGVDSTLKIQPAELGDSAVYLCASSLERGGAYNEQFFGPGTRLTVL.

The rearrangement joins TRBV6-2 or TRBV6-3 to TRBJ1-5; D not resolved. CDR1 is MNHEY and CDR2 is SVGEGT in the germline V gene. CDR3 length equals 15 residues. V gave up 1 base and J gave up 6 bases, with 13 bases separating them. CDR3 nucleotide sequence: TGTGCCAGCAGTTACTTAGCCCTCCATATTCAGCCCCAGCATTTT. It yields the protein CASSYLALHIQPQHF.

The V gene is TRBV2, the J gene TRBJ1-1; D is unclear. From germline, CDR1 is SNHLY and CDR2 FYNNEI. V gave up 6 bases and J gave up 0 bases, with 8 bases separating them. There are 13 residues in the CDR3. CDR3 protein: CASSRTLNTEAFF. The CDR3 nucleotides are TGTGCCAGCAGCCGGACTTTGAACACTGAAGCTTTCTTT.

The V and J genes are TRBV6-2 or TRBV6-3 and TRBJ2-5, with no clear D. V gave up 4 bases and J gave up 5 bases, with 17 bases separating them. The germline gives CDR1 MNHEY, CDR2 SVGEGT. The CDR3 runs to 15 residues. The CDR3 sequence: CASSSRHAPVETQYF. The CDR3 DNA is TGTGCCAGCAGTTCGAGGCATGCTCCGGTTGAGACCCAGTACTTC.

The J gene is TRBJ2-5, the V gene TRBV15; D is perhaps TRBD2 (5 bases). The CDR3 runs to 13 residues. Trimming removed 0 bases at V and 5 bases at J, with 7 bases between. Per the germline V gene, CDR1 is LNHNV and CDR2 is YYDKDF (reference sequence). Written as DNA, the CDR3 is TGTGCCACCAGCAGAGAGAGGGCCGAGACCCAGTACTTC. This translates into CATSRERAETQYF.

This sequence joins TRBV20-1 and TRBJ2-1, with 11 bases that match TRBD2. Trimming removed 3 bases from V and 7 bases from J; junction bases left unmatched: 11. Germline values: CDR1 DFQATT, CDR2 SNEGSKA (reference sequence). The length of the CDR3 is 16 residues. Here the CDR3 DNA reads TGCAGTGCTAGTCGAAAACTAGCGGGAGCGGAGAATGAGCAGTTCTTC. It translates to CSASRKLAGAENEQFF.

This clone appeared a few times. The V call is TRBV27, the J call TRBJ2-5; 8 bases map to TRBD2. V was pared by 5 bases and J by 0 bases, with 2 bases of the junction left unmatched. The CDR3 totals 14 residues. Germline assignment: CDR1 MNHEY and CDR2 SMNVEV (reference sequence). CDR3 loop: CASSISGNQETQYF. The CDR3 nucleotides read TGTGCCAGCAGTATTAGCGGGAACCAAGAGACCCAGTACTTC.